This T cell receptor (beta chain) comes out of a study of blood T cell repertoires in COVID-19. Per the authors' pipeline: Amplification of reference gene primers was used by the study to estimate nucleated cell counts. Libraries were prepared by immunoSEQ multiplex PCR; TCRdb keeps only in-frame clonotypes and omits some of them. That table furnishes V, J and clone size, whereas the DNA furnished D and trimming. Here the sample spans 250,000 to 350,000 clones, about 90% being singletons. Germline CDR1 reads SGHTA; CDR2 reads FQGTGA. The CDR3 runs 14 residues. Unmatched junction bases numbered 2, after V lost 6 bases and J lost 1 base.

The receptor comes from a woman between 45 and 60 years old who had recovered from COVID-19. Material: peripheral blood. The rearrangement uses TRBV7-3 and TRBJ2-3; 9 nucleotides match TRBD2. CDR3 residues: CASRSSGGTDTQYF. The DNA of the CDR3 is TGTGCCAGCAGGTCTAGCGGGGGCACAGATACGCAGTATTTT.